These 16 T cell receptor beta chains share one sample of origin, sequenced in a study of blood T cell repertoires in COVID-19. The protocol was immunoSEQ multiplex PCR, while the TCRdb copy is restricted to in-frame clones and leaves out a portion. The repertoire consists of just under 45,000 clones, with about 86% occurring once and the leading ten covering 3% to 5%. The sample comprised peripheral blood. These receptor sequences come from a man aged 35 to 55 with COVID-19, enrolled during active disease.

V is TRBV5-5 and J is TRBJ2-3; D might be TRBD2 (6 bases). Trimming took 4 bases from V and 7 from J, leaving 19 bases between them. The CDR3 consists of 15 residues. Germline V gene sequence: CDR1 SGHKS, CDR2 YYEKEE (reference sequence). CDR3 nucleotide sequence: TGTGCCAGCAGCGGCCCGGGACTCCTGCTGAATACGCAGTATTTT. It yields the protein CASSGPGLLLNTQYF.

The chain recombines TRBV21-1 with TRBJ2-5; the tabulated D call, TRBD2, remains unverified against the DNA. TRBV21-1 is recorded as a pseudogene. CDR3 length: 19 residues. The CDR3 protein is CASSESGRAPSYPQETQYF. The DNA for the CDR3 is TGTGCCAGCAGCGAAAGCGGGAGGGCACCCTCTTACCCCCAAGAGACCCAGTACTTC.

The gene calls are TRBV28 and TRBJ2-1; 7 bases line up with TRBD1. Germline V gene data show CDR1 as MDHEN and CDR2 as SYDVKM. This CDR3 comprises 15 residues. The trim removed 3 bases at V and 6 bases at J, leaving 8 bases unmatched. The CDR3 DNA is TGTGCCAGCAGTTTTATGCAGGGGGTTGTCAATGAGCAGTTCTTC. This codes for CASSFMQGVVNEQFF.

The chain employs TRBV6-1 and TRBJ1-6; perhaps TRBD1 as D (5 bases). The V gene lost 2 bases and the J gene lost 0 bases, with 11 bases spanning the gap. The length of the CDR3 is 17 residues. The germline CDR1 and CDR2 sequences are MNHNS and SASEGT. CDR3 region: CASSEPVDSSYNSPLHF. The CDR3 DNA sequence: TGTGCCAGCAGTGAACCGGTAGACAGCTCCTATAATTCACCCCTCCACTTT.

J is TRBJ2-5 and V is TRBV5-1; TRBD1 aligns across 8 bases. Unmatched junction bases numbered 9, after V lost 4 bases and J lost 4 bases. Germline V gene sequence: CDR1 SGHRS, CDR2 YFSETQ. This CDR3 spans 15 amino acids. In nucleotides, the CDR3 is TGCGCCAGCAGCACTGACTACGGGACAGGAGAGACCCAGTACTTC. It translates to CASSTDYGTGETQYF. Variable domain in full (rest from reference TRBV5-1 and TRBJ2-5): KAGVTQTPRYLIKTRGQQVTLSCSPISGHRSVSWYQQTPGQGLQFLFEYFSETQRNKGNFPGRFSGRQFSNSRSEMNVSTLELGDSALYLCASSTDYGTGETQYFGPGTRLLVL.

This clone was seen a single time. V usage is TRBV29-1 and J usage is TRBJ1-4, with 8 positions matching TRBD1. This CDR3 region has 15 residues. Germline V gives CDR1 SQVTM, CDR2 ANQGSEA. V lost 5 bases, J lost 13 bases, and 18 bases stayed unmatched. For the CDR3, the DNA is TGCAGCGTTACCCCGGGACAGGCTAATGAAGGAGGACTGTTTTTT. This codes for CSVTPGQANEGGLFF.

The rearrangement joins TRBV5-1 to TRBJ2-1, with 7 bases aligning to TRBD2. V shed 0 bases, J shed 6 bases, and the junction held 12 bases outside the gene matches. The V gene's germline CDR1 is SGHRS and CDR2 YFSETQ. The CDR3 has 17 amino acids. CDR3 loop: CASSLGFSGGGPNEQFF. In DNA form, the CDR3 reads TGCGCCAGCAGCTTGGGATTCAGTGGGGGAGGGCCCAATGAGCAGTTCTTC.

Comments on this clone: A junction boundary mismatches the germline segment, possibly from a read error. The rearrangement links TRBV2 to TRBJ2-7; 13 bases align to TRBD2. Germline-derived CDR1 and CDR2 are SNHLY and FYNNEI. The CDR3 totals 12 residues. CDR3 amino acids: CASSLGTSGKGF. DNA of the CDR3: TGTGCCAGCAGTCTTGGGACTAGCGGGAAGGGGTTC.

The rearrangement links TRBV5-3 to TRBJ2-5, with 8 bases fitting TRBD2. TRBV5-3 is classed as an ORF, of uncertain function. J gave up 0 bases and V 0 bases, and 16 bases lay outside the gene matches. The CDR3 spans 20 residues. CDR3 bases: TGTGCCAGAAGCTTGGGTAGTTCCCTAGCGGGTATTAGGTACCAAGAGACCCAGTACTTC. Translated, it gives CARSLGSSLAGIRYQETQYF.

This chain links TRBV24-1 with TRBJ1-5; 9 bases agree with TRBD1. V lost 4 bases, J lost 7 bases, and 7 bases stayed unmatched. CDR1 KGHDR and CDR2 SFDVKD come from the germline V gene. The CDR3 has 15 amino acids. CDR3 region: CATSEATGGRQPQHF. The CDR3, as DNA: TGTGCCACCAGTGAAGCGACAGGGGGGAGACAGCCCCAGCATTTT.

CDR3 sequence (DNA): TGTGCCAGCAGCCCCTCGGGGACTAGGGGGGAAACGCAGTATTTT. Its translation is CASSPSGTRGETQYF. The chain uses TRBV7-3 and TRBJ2-3; the match to TRBD2 covers 8 bases. V gave up 5 bases and J gave up 9 bases; unmatched junction bases: 13. Germline CDR1 reads SGHTA; CDR2 reads FQGTGA. This CDR3 region has 15 residues.

The CDR3 sequence: CASSLEEADYNSPLHF. In nucleotides, the CDR3 is TGTGCCAGCAGCTTAGAGGAGGCAGATTATAATTCACCCCTCCACTTT. The gene calls are TRBV7-8 and TRBJ1-6; D ambiguous. Trimming took off 1 base at V and 4 bases at J, with 11 bases between the two ends. The CDR3 contains 16 residues. Looked up from germline, CDR1 is SGHVS and CDR2 is FQNEAQ.

As to this clone: One end of the junction does not line up with germline, which may come from a read error. The rearrangement links TRBV9 to TRBJ2-1; D is unresolved. Germline loops: CDR1 SGDLS, CDR2 YYNGEE. The CDR3 extends over 14 amino acids. CDR3 sequence: CASSVGLRNNKQFF. CDR3 DNA: TGTGCCAGCAGCGTAGGTTTGCGGAACAATAAGCAGTTCTTC.

The rearrangement links TRBV6-1 to TRBJ2-5; TRBD1 is a possible D gene (6 bases). Trimming took 3 bases from V and 5 from J, leaving 19 bases between them. Germline V CDR1 and CDR2: MNHNS, SASEGT. The CDR3 sequence is 16 residues long. The CDR3 loop is CASSDWGTPGRETQYF. Written as DNA, the CDR3 is TGTGCCAGCAGTGACTGGGGGACACCCGGTCGGGAGACCCAGTACTTC.

The rearrangement links TRBV7-9 to TRBJ1-3, with a weak D call TRBD1 (5 bases). The V gene lost 0 bases and the J gene lost 0 bases, with 9 bases spanning the gap. The CDR3 runs 16 residues. The germline gives CDR1 SEHNR, CDR2 FQNEAQ (reference sequence). The CDR3 coding sequence is TGTGCCAGCAGCTTAGCCGGGGGGGACTCTGGAAACACCATATATTTT. Translation: CASSLAGGDSGNTIYF.

This clone came up a few times. The chain combines TRBV10-3 with TRBJ2-3; possibly TRBD2 for D (6 bases). Trimming removed 4 bases from V and 8 bases from J, with 16 bases in between. Germline V gene lookup returns CDR1 ENHRY and CDR2 SYGVKD. The CDR3 has 14 residues. The CDR3 DNA is TGTGCCATCAGTGCGGGAGAGGCGCAAGGTACGCAGTATTTT. This sequence encodes CAISAGEAQGTQYF.